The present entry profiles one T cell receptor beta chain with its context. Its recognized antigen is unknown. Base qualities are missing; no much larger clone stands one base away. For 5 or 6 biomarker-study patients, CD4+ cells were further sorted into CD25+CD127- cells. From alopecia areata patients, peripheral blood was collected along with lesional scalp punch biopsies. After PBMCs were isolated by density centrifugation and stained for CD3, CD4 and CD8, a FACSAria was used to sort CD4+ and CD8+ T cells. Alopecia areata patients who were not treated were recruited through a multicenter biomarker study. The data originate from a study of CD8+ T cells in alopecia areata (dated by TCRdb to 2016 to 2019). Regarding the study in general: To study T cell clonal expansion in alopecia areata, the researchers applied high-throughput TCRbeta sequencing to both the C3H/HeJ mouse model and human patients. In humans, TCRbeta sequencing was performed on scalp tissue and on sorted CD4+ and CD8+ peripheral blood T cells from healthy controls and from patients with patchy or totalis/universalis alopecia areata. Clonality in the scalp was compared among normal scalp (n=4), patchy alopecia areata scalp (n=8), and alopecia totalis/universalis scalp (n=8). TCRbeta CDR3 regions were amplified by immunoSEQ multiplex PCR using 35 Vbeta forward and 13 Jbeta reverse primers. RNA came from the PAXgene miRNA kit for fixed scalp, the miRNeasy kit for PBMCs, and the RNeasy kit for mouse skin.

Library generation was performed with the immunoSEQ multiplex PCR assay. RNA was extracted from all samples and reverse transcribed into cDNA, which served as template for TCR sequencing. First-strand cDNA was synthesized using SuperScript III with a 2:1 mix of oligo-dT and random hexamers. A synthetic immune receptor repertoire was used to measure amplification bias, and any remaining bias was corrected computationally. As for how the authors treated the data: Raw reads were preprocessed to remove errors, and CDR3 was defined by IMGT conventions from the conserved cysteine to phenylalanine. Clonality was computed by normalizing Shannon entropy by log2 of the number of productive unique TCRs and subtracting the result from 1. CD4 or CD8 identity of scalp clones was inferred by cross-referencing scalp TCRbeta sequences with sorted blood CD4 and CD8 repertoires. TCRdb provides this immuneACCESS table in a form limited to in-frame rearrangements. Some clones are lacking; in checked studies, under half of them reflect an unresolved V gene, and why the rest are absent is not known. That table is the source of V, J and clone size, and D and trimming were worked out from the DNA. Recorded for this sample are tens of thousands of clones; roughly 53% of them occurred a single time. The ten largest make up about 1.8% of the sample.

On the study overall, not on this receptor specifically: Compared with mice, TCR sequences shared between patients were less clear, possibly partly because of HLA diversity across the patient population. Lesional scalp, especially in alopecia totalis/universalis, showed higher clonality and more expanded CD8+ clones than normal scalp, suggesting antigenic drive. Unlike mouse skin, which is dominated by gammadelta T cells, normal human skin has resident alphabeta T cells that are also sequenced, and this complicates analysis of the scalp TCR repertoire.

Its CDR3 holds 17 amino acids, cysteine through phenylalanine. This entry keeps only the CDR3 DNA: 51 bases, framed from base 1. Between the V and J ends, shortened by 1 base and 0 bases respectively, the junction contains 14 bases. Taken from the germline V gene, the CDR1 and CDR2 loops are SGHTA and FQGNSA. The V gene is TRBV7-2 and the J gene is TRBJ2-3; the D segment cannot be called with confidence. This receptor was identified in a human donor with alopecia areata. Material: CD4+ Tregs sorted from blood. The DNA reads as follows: TGTGCCAGCAGCTTAGGAATTCGTATCGGAAGCACAGATACGCAGTATTTT. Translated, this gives CASSLGIRIGSTDTQYF.